Listed below are T cell receptor beta chains from one sample, sequenced in a study of T cell responses to AZD1222 COVID-19 vaccine. The table came from immunoSEQ multiplex PCR; TCRdb's copy has only in-frame clones and leaves some out. The sample has over 150,000 clones; just over 85% are singletons. This material consisted of peripheral blood, taken on day 0 of AZD1222 vaccination. All receptors come from an adult in good health. The CDR3 runs from the conserved cysteine through the conserved F or W. The D gene is left open where the match is weak. Clone size is stated in some rows and not others, as once, few, many or a class when expanded.

j_call v_call clone_size d_call cdr3_aa cdr3_nt
TRBJ1-1 TRBV29-1 NA NA CSVETASEAFF TGCAGCGTTGAGACAGCCTCTGAAGCTTTCTTT
TRBJ1-1 TRBV28 NA TRBD1 CASSSPGGGKGLEAFF TGTGCCAGCAGTTCCCCGGGAGGGGGCAAAGGTCTTGAAGCTTTCTTT
TRBJ1-5 TRBV7-8 once NA CASSRWTEPGQPQHF TGTGCCAGCAGCCGATGGACCGAACCGGGTCAGCCCCAGCATTTT
TRBJ2-7 TRBV7-9 NA NA CASSYIPHEQYF TGTGCCAGCTCCTATATCCCCCACGAGCAGTACTTC
TRBJ1-6 TRBV19 NA NA CASSIDPRIYNSPLHF TGTGCCAGTAGTATAGATCCCAGGATTTATAATTCACCCCTCCACTTT
TRBJ2-1 TRBV7-7 few TRBD2 CASSPGLAGRGEQFF TGTGCTAGCAGCCCGGGACTAGCGGGACGCGGGGAGCAGTTCTTC
TRBJ2-7 TRBV5-1 NA NA CASSLGGVLYEQYF TGCGCCAGCAGCTTGGGCGGAGTCCTCTACGAGCAGTACTTC
TRBJ2-3 TRBV10-3 NA NA CAISGAIRDTDTQYF TGTGCCATCAGTGGGGCGATCCGGGACACAGATACGCAGTATTTT
TRBJ1-1 TRBV29-1 NA NA CSVVLVGGKMNTEAFF TGCAGCGTTGTTCTCGTCGGCGGAAAGATGAACACTGAAGCTTTCTTT
TRBJ1-2 TRBV15 NA NA CATSRWAGSNYGYTF TGTGCCACCAGCAGGTGGGCAGGGTCGAACTATGGCTACACCTTC
TRBJ1-1 TRBV11-3 NA NA CASSANRGSTEAFF TGTGCCAGCAGCGCTAATAGGGGGAGCACTGAAGCTTTCTTT
TRBJ1-6 TRBV7-2 NA NA CASSRQSSYNSPLHF TGTGCCAGCAGCAGGCAGAGCTCCTATAATTCACCCCTCCACTTT
TRBJ2-1 TRBV3-1/TRBV3-2 NA NA CASSQTTTWQFF TGTGCCAGCAGCCAAACAACTACCTGGCAGTTCTTC
TRBJ2-2 TRBV7-6 NA TRBD2 CASSLMLAGGATGELFF TGTGCCAGCAGCTTAATGCTAGCGGGAGGGGCCACCGGGGAGCTGTTTTTT